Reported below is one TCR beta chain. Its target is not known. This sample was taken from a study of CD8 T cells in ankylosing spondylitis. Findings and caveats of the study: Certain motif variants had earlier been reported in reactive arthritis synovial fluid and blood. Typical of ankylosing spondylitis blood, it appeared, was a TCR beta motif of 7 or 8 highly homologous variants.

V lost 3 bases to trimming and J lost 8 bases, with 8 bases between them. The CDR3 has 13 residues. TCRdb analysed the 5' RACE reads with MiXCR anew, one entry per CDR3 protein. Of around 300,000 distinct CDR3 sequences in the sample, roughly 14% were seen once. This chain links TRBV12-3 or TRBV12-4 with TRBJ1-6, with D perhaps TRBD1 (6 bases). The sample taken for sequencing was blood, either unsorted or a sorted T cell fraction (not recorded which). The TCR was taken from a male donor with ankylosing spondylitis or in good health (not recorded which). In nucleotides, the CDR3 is TGTGCCAGCAGTTTGCAGGGGCATTCACCCCTCCACTTT. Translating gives CASSLQGHSPLHF.